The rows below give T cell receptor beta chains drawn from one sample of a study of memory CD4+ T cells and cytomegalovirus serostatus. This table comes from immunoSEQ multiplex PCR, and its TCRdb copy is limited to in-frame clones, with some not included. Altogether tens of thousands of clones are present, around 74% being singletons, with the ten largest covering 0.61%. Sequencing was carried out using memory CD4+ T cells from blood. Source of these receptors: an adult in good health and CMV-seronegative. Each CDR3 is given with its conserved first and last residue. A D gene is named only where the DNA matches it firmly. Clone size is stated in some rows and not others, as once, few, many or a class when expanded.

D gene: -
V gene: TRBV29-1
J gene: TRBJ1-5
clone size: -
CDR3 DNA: TGCAGCGTTGGCGGGGTAAATCAGCCCCAGCATTTT
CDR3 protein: CSVGGVNQPQHF

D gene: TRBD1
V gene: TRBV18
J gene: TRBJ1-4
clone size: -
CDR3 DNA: TGTGCCAGCTCACTCAGGGGACAGATAACTAATGAAAAACTGTTTTTT
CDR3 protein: CASSLRGQITNEKLFF

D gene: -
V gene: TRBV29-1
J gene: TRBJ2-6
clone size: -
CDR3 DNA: TGCAGCGTTGAACAGGGCTTACCTAGCTCTGGGGCCAACGTCCTGACTTTC
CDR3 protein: CSVEQGLPSSGANVLTF

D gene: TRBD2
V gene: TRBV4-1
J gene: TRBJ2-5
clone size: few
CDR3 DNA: TGCGCCAGCAGCCAAGTTGGGGGGGGTTACCAAGAGACCCAGTACTTC
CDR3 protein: CASSQVGGGYQETQYF

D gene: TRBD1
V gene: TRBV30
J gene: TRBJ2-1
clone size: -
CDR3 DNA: TGTGCCTGGAGTGAGAGGGGGCTAAGCTCCTACAATGAGCAGTTCTTC
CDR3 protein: CAWSERGLSSYNEQFF

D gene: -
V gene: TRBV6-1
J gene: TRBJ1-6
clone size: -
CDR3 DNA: TGTGCCAGCAGTGGACGCTCCTATAATTCACCCCTCCACTTT
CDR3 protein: CASSGRSYNSPLHF

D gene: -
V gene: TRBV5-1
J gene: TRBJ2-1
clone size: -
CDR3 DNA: TGCGCCAGCAGCTTGGGTCCAGTAACTTACTACAATGAGCAGTTCTTC
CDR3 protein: CASSLGPVTYYNEQFF

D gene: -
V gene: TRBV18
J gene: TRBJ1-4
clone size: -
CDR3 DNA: TGTGCCAGCAACCCGGGAGAAAATGAAAAACTGTTTTTT
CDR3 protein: CASNPGENEKLFF

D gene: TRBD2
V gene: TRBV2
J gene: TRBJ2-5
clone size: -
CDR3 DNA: TGTGCCAGCAGCCCAGATTGGAGCGGGGGGGCCAGGGAGACCCAGTACTTC
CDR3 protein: CASSPDWSGGARETQYF

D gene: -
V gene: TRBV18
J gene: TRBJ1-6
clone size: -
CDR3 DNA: TGTGCCAGCTCACCACCAGGGCCTTATTCACCCCTCCACTTT
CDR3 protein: CASSPPGPYSPLHF

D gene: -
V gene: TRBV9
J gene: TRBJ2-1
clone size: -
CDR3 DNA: TGTGCCAGCAGCGTAGATATCAGGAACTCCTACAATGAGCAGTTCTTC
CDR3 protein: CASSVDIRNSYNEQFF

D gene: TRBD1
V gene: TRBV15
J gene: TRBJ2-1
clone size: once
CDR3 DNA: TGTGCCACCAGCAGGGGGACAGGGGGAATGGTCAATGAGCAGTTCTTC
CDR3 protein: CATSRGTGGMVNEQFF

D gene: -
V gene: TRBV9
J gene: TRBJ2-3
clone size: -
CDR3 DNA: TGTGCCAGCAGCGTAGAACCCCCGCCGACAGATACGCAGTATTTT
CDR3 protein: CASSVEPPPTDTQYF

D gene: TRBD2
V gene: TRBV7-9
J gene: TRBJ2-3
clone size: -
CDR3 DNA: TGTGCCACCCAAAACCCCCTAGCGGGGGGCACAGATACGCAGTATTTT
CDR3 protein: CATQNPLAGGTDTQYF

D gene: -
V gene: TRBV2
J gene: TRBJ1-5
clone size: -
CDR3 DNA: TGTGCCAGCAGTGAATTCGCAGGGAATCAGCCCCAGCATTTT
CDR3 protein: CASSEFAGNQPQHF

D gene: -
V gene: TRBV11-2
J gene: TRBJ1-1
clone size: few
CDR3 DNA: TGTGCCAGCAGCTTAGATTGGGTGAACACTGAAGCTTTCTTT
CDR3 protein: CASSLDWVNTEAFF

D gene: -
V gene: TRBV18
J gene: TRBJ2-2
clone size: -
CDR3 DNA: TGTGCCAGCTCACCACAGGGGGGCTACCCCGGGGAGCTGTTTTTT
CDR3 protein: CASSPQGGYPGELFF

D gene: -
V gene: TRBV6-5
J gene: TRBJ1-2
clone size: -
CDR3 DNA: TGTGCCAGCAGGCCTCCCGGCAGTGTCTATGGCTACACCTTC
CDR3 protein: CASRPPGSVYGYTF

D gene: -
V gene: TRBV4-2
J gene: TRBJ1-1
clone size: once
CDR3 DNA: TGTGCCAGCAGCCAAGAGTGGCAGGTGAACACTGAAGCTTTCTTT
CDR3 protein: CASSQEWQVNTEAFF

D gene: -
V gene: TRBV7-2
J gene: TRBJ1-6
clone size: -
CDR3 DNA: TGTGCCAGCAGCTTAGAGCTGTCGGTGAATAATTCACCCCTCCACTTT
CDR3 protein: CASSLELSVNNSPLHF

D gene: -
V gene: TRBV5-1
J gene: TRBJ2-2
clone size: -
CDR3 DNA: TGCGCCAGCAGCTTGGTGGCAGGGGTTCGGGCCGGGGAGCTGTTTTTT
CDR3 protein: CASSLVAGVRAGELFF

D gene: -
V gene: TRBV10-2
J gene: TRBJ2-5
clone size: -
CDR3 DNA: TGCGCCAGCAGTGATGCGGGGGAGACCCAGTACTTC
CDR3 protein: CASSDAGETQYF

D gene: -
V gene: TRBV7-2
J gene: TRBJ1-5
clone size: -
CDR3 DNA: TGTGCCAGCAGCTATGGACACCTGAACGGCAATCAGCCCCAGCATTTT
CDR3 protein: CASSYGHLNGNQPQHF

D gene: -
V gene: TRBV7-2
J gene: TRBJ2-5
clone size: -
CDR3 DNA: TGTGCCAGCAGCTTAGTGATCGCGGCGACCCAGTACTTC
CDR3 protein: CASSLVIAATQYF

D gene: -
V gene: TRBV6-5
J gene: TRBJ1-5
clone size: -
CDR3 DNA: TGTGCCAGCAGCCGCGACAGGAACAATCAGCCCCAGCATTTT
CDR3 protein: CASSRDRNNQPQHF

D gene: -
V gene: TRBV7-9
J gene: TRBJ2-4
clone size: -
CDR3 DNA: TGTGCCAGCAGCTTAGAATTGTCGGGACTGGGGAAAAACATTCAGTACTTC
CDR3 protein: CASSLELSGLGKNIQYF

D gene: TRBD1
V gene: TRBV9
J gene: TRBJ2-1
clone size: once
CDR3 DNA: TGTGCCAGCAGCACCCAGGGACAGGGAAGGAGCAATGAGCAGTTCTTC
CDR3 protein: CASSTQGQGRSNEQFF

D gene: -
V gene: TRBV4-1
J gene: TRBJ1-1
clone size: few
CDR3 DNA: TGCGCCAGCAGCCAAGATGCCGGGCAGCGCACTGAAGCTTTCTTT
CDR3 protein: CASSQDAGQRTEAFF

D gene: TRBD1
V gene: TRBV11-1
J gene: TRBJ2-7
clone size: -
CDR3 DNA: TGTGCCAGCAGCCAGACAGGGGGTCGGTCCTACGAGCAGTACTTC
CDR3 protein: CASSQTGGRSYEQYF

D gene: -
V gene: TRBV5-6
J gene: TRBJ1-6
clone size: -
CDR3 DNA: TGTGCCAGCAGCTCCACGAGGGCACCCCTCCACTTT
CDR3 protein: CASSSTRAPLHF

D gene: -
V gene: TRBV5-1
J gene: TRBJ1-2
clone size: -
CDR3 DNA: TGCGCCAGCAGCTTGGCAGCTCCAGGGGTGAGCTACACCTTC
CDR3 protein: CASSLAAPGVSYTF

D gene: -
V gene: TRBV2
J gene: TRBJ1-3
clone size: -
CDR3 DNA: TGTGCCAGCAGTGAAGGGACAGCTGGAAACACCATATATTTT
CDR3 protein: CASSEGTAGNTIYF

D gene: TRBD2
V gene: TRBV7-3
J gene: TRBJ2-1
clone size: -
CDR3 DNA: TGTGCCAGCAGCTCCCTAGCGGGGGGGCCAAATGAGCAGTTCTTC
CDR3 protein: CASSSLAGGPNEQFF

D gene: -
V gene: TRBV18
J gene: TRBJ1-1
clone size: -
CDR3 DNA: TGTGCCAGCTCACCATCCACCGGGCCAATGAACACTGAAGCTTTCTTT
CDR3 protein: CASSPSTGPMNTEAFF

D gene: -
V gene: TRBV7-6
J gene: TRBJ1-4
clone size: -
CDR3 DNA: TGTGCCAGCAGCTTAGGGCCAGGGACAACTAATGAAAAACTGTTTTTT
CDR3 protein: CASSLGPGTTNEKLFF

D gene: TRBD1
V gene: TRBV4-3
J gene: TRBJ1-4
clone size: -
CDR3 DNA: TGCGCCAGCAGCCACCGGACAGGGGATGAAAAACTGTTTTTT
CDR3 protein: CASSHRTGDEKLFF

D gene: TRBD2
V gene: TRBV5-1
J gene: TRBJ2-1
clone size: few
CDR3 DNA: TGCGCCAGCAGCTTGCCTAGCGGGGCAAATGAGCAGTTCTTC
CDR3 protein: CASSLPSGANEQFF

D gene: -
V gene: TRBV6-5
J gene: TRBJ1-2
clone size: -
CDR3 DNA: TGTGCCAGCAGTTACGGGGGAGGGAACGACTATGGCTACACCTTC
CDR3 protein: CASSYGGGNDYGYTF

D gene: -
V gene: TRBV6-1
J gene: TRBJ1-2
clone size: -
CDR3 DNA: TGTGCCAGCAGTTGGGGGGCAGGGGATGGCTACACCTTC
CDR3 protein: CASSWGAGDGYTF

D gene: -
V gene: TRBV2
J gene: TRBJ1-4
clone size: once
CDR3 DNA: TGTGCCAGCAGCCATCCGGTGGGGGCTTCTAATGAAAAACTGTTTTTT
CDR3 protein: CASSHPVGASNEKLFF

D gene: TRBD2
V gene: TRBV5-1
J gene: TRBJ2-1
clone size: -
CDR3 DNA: TGCGCCAGCAGCAATAACCTAGCGGGGGACAATGAGCAGTTCTTC
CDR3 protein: CASSNNLAGDNEQFF

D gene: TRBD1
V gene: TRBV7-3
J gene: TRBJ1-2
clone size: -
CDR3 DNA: TGTGCCAGCGGGGAACGAGGGGGCGTCGGTGGCTACACCTTC
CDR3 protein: CASGERGGVGGYTF

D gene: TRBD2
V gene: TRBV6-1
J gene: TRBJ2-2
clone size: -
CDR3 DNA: TGTGCCAGCATAGCGGCTAGCGGGCCGGCGGGGGAGCTGTTTTTT
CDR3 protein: CASIAASGPAGELFF

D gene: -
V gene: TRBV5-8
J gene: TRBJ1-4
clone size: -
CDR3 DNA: TGTGCCAGCAGCTTGCGTGGAAATGAAAAACTGTTTTTT
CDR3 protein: CASSLRGNEKLFF

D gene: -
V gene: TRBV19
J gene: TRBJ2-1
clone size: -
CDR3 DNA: TGTGCCAGTAAGCTGGGGAGCTCCTACAATGAGCAGTTCTTC
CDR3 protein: CASKLGSSYNEQFF

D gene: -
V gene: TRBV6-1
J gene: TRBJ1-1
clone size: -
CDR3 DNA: TGTGCCAGCAGTGAAAGAGGGACTAAACTTGAAGCTTTCTTT
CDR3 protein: CASSERGTKLEAFF

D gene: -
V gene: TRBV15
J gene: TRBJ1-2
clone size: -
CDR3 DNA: TGTGCCACCAGCAGAGACCGGTTAGACTATGGCTACACCTTC
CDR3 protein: CATSRDRLDYGYTF

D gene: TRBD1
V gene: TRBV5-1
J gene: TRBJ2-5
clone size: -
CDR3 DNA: TGCGCCAGCAGCGCTGGGACAGGAGAGACCCAGTACTTC
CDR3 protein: CASSAGTGETQYF

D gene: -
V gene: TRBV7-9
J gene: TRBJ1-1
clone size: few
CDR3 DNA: TGTGCCAGCAGCTTAAGTCAGAACACTGAAGCTTTCTTT
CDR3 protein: CASSLSQNTEAFF

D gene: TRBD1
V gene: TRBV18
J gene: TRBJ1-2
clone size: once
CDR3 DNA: TGTGCCAGCTCACCGGGGAGGGGGCTAGCTGGCTACACCTTC
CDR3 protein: CASSPGRGLAGYTF